This T cell receptor (beta chain) emerged from a study of tumor-infiltrating lymphocytes in oesophageal squamous cell carcinoma. This clonotype was recorded only once. One entry per CDR3 protein, called by TCRdb with MiXCR from the PCR reads. The repertoire holds more than 15,000 distinct CDR3 sequences, with approximately 45% as singletons. The germline V and J ends were trimmed by 5 bases and 6 bases, with 22 bases remaining between them. Per the germline V gene, CDR1 is SGHTA and CDR2 is FQGTGA. CDR3 length equals 16 residues. The receptor comes from a female donor with esophageal squamous cell carcinoma. The genes are TRBV7-3 and TRBJ1-2; D gene ambiguous. Sequences were obtained from normal esophageal tissue next to the tumor. CDR3 in DNA: TGTGCCAGCAGCATAATAGGTGTCACGCCACAAGATGGCTACACCTTC. This gives the protein CASSIIGVTPQDGYTF. The full variable domain, completed using reference TRBV7-3 and TRBJ1-2, is GAGVSQTPSNKVTEKGKYVELRCDPISGHTALYWYRQSLGQGPEFLIYFQGTGAADDSGLPNDRFFAVRPEGSVSTLKIQRTERGDSAVYLCASSIIGVTPQDGYTFGSGTRLTVV.